This T cell receptor (beta chain) was profiled in a study of cytomegalovirus exposure and HLA in healthy donors. This clone was counted only a few times. Its cognate antigen is unknown. The germline V gene encodes CDR1 MGHRA and CDR2 YSYEKL. This CDR3 has 17 amino acids. V was clipped by 1 base and J by 8 bases; unmatched bases: 13. With 60 Vbeta and 13 Jbeta primers, the PCR was carried out. Method: immunoSEQ multiplex PCR; TCRdb's copy keeps in-frame clones and lacks some. Of 150,000 to 200,000 clones listed, around four fifths are singletons. Study-wide results and limits: Later analysis demonstrated an association between a missense DCLRE1C variant and TCR beta V- and J-gene trimming. Reports described diagnosis of cytomegalovirus status by the classifier as highly specific and sensitive. Some TCR beta chains (164 of them) were listed as cytomegalovirus-associated. As confirmed in vitro, a few CMV-associated chains were specific for CMV antigens.

The sequence came from a woman between 18 and 30 years old in good health and CMV-seronegative. The chain combines TRBV4-1 with TRBJ2-1, with 8 bases lining up with TRBD2. Material: PBMCs. The CDR3 nucleotides are TGCGCCAGCAGCCAAGTGGGACACTCCTACGGGGGGGATGAGCAGTTCTTC. Amino acids: CASSQVGHSYGGDEQFF.